This T cell receptor (beta chain) was documented in a study of cytomegalovirus exposure and HLA in healthy donors (dated by TCRdb to 2016 to 2017). Looking at the study overall: An earlier analysis of roughly 570 of the donors reported 250 to 350 Gb of sequence data and around 120 million unique TCR beta sequences obtained from around 190 million T cells. A few DR-DQ haplotypes were treated as single units for association and clustering because of strong linkage in the cohort. A separate validation cohort of 90 to 150 different subjects was used in addition to the roughly 720-subject first cohort. A later genetic analysis took genome-wide SNP genotypes for about 55% of the 666 donors and used that subset as a discovery cohort. HLA typing covered class I and class II loci at four-digit resolution. A later analysis re-examined previously published TCR beta repertoires from several hundred donors and added high-resolution HLA genotyping to investigate patterns of TCR occurrence. Approximately 330 gigabases of sequencing data and tens of millions of unique TCR sequences made up an early release that covered approximately 650 HLA-typed donors. Rather than drawing on any new phenotypic data, the later analysis identified candidate immune exposures from TCR beta sequences and the way those sequences occurred across donors. The number of typed donors differed by locus: roughly 629-640 for A, B, C, DRB1 and DQB1; some 500 for DQA1; fewer than 610 for DPA1; and approximately 450 for DPB1. The study was designed to test whether signatures of past pathogen exposure could be identified by cataloging public T cell receptors. Donor age, sex, ethnicity and CMV serostatus were compiled together with the repertoire data. Of the 350 to 450 genotyped donors, roughly 80% fell in the genetic ancestry cluster associated with self-reported Caucasian donors. The T cell repertoires of 666 subjects were profiled by immunosequencing and related to cytomegalovirus serostatus. To predict cytomegalovirus infection status, the study brought together high-throughput TCR immunosequencing, statistical association of individual TCRs with disease status, and machine learning. Every repertoire in the discovery cohort had been generated on one and the same sequencing platform. Among 398 genotyped donors of the cohort, an average of about 240,000 unique TCR beta nucleotide sequences were sequenced per donor, around a sixth of them non-productive. In an earlier analysis of over 550 of the donors, high-throughput TCR beta sequencing was used to judge whether each TCR beta V gene segment behaved as functional or pseudogenic.

Library generation was performed with the immunoSEQ multiplex PCR assay. For the multiplex PCR, a mixture combining 60 forward primers for TCR Vbeta segments and 13 reverse primers for TCR Jbeta segments was used. The CDR3 region of rearranged TCR beta genes was amplified from genomic DNA by a multiplex PCR assay. The Illumina HiSeq System was used to sequence the amplified TCR beta libraries as 87-base-pair reads. For the original study's pipeline: A later analysis counted 65 million to 90 million unique TCR beta chains across the 550 to 700 repertoires, and approximately 11 million of these chains were shared by at least two donors. Raw reads were error-corrected and collapsed into unique sequences with a nearest-neighbor algorithm that merged closely related sequences to remove PCR and sequencing errors. To assign V, D and J gene segments, CDR3 sequences were aligned to IMGT reference sequences. For a sequence to be retained, at least a six-nucleotide match to both a V gene segment and a J gene segment was required. Rearrangements were classified as productive when the CDR3 lacked stop codons and remained in frame with V and J, and all other rearrangements were classified as non-productive. Following IMGT convention, CDR3 was defined as the stretch from the second conserved V-encoded cysteine to the conserved J-encoded phenylalanine. The earlier analysis of approximately 590 of the donors excluded any sequence lacking an unambiguous match to a single V gene segment. An earlier analysis of several hundred of the donors called V segments functional above 56.7% productive rearrangements and segregating when the between-donor standard deviation exceeded 5%. A statistical classification framework was built for diagnosing cytomegalovirus status from the catalog of TCR beta chain sequences. V and J gene assignment, in a later analysis, came from comparing TCR nucleotide sequences with IMGT/GENE-DB human TR gene sequences. A later analysis assigned CDR3 sequences and most-parsimonious VDJ recombination scenarios with the TCRdist pipeline. In a later analysis, each TCR beta chain was defined by its CDR3 amino acid sequence together with its V-gene family, and reads without a unique V-gene family were excluded. A later analysis removed several hundred highly shared, low-generation-probability nucleotide sequences to deal with suspected cross-contamination and a sequencing artifact. In a later analysis, a clonal expansion index was calculated for each public chain from normalized within-repertoire ranks of inferred template counts. Generation probabilities in a later analysis came from a VDJ recombination model fitted to out-of-frame rearrangements, and those results were checked against IGoR. A later analysis scored TCR-TCR, TCR-HLA and TCR-CMV co-occurrence with hypergeometric tests, applying a repertoire-size bias correction to TCR pairs. In a later analysis, false discovery rates were estimated by permuting HLA or CMV assignments 20 times. A later analysis grouped co-occurring TCRs with DBSCAN, adding TCRdist sequence similarity when clustering within HLA-allele-positive subsets. Repertoires with fewer than 30,000 or more than 120,000 public chains, plus five repertoires with anomalous nucleotide sharing, were excluded from co-occurrence clustering. TCRdb retrieved this table from immuneACCESS and kept in-frame rearrangements only. Not all clones are present; in checked studies, unresolved V genes account for under half, and no reason is known for the remainder. V and J calls plus clone size are reproduced from that table; the DNA served to infer D and trimming. This sample's clone table shows roughly 190,000 clones. Together, the top ten hold 6.5% of the sample.

The cysteine opens and the phenylalanine closes a CDR3 of 17 amino acids. Solely the CDR3 DNA is kept, with 51 bases framed from the first base. The V end gives up 1 base and the J end 4 bases, leaving 11 bases in the junction not matched to a gene. Taken from the germline V gene, the CDR1 and CDR2 loops are SGHDN and FVKESK. The cohort was made up of 500 to 800 healthy bone marrow donors. Cohort members were all nominally healthy when sampled, although unrecorded immune exposures were likely present. The donor tested CMV seronegative, placing the donor among the 350 to 400 seronegative members of the cohort. Each donor provided a peripheral blood sample, and peripheral blood mononuclear cells were used for TCR beta sequencing. Genomic DNA extraction from the blood cell samples was performed with the Qiagen DNeasy Blood Extraction Kit. About this clone itself: The specificity of this receptor is unknown.

Overall study results and their limits: A later analysis associated about 18,000 TCR beta sequences with specific HLA alleles at a false discovery rate of 0.05. According to a later analysis, most CMV-associated TCR beta chains appeared to be HLA-restricted, and the HLA associations seemed to be driven largely by CMV exposure. In a later genetic analysis, a missense DCLRE1C variant was associated with V-gene and J-gene trimming of TCR beta chains, and the association was replicated in an independent cohort. Some IMGT-functional V segments, including TRBV6-2 and TRBV6-3, could not be distinguished by the 87-base-pair reads and were therefore excluded. Correlated functional status among segregating V segments might reflect linkage disequilibrium, but an unknown experimental factor could not be ruled out. The only immune exposure information available for the cohort was CMV serostatus. According to a later analysis, TCR association rates differed among HLA loci, with DRB1 alleles showing the most associated TCRs and HLA-C alleles showing the fewest. In a later analysis, HLA-associated TCR beta chains were found to be more clonally expanded and to have lower generation probabilities than equally common non-associated chains. According to a later genetic analysis, donors in an Asian-associated ancestry cluster had fewer N-insertions in productive TCRs than the approximately 710-donor mean. Because counts were too low, some 17 rarely observed V segments, including chromosome 9 orphons, were left out of the earlier analysis of about 620 of the donors. The presence/absence analyses assumed that sequencing depth was roughly uniform across donors, and that assumption may not be true. Most TCR sequences were observed very rarely across donors, whereas some public TCRs were present in many individuals. An earlier analysis of roughly 570 of the donors showed that most TCR beta V segments appeared in productive rearrangements either about 87% or about 30% of the time, which broadly matched IMGT annotations. A few of the identified cytomegalovirus-associated TCR beta chains were confirmed in vitro to be specific for cytomegalovirus antigens. Only TCR beta chains were sequenced in this cohort, and the absence of alpha or paired-chain data limited detectable features. A total of 150 or so TCR beta chains were listed by the study as associated with cytomegalovirus. A cluster of highly shared sequence variants was judged likely to represent a technical artifact of the sequencing pipeline. When HLA alleles, especially DR and DQ, strongly co-occurred, TCR associations were difficult to assign to individual alleles. The classifier was reported to diagnose cytomegalovirus status with high specificity and sensitivity in both the original and validation cohorts. In a later analysis, several top co-occurrence clusters were reported to appear linked to parvovirus B19, influenza, CMV and Epstein-Barr virus. A further reported finding was that TCR beta sequences accurately predicted the HLA-A and HLA-B alleles for most subjects in the first cohort. HLA typing was unavailable for some donors at each locus, so association tests used only the typed subset. According to the authors, the approach could potentially be generalized to other disease states and immunological phenotypes.

The sequencing sample was made of PBMCs. Recombination joined TRBV14 with TRBJ2-7, and TRBD1 matches 9 of the central bases. This TCR was recovered from a man in his thirties or forties in good health and CMV-seronegative. The CDR3 protein is CASSQGVGQGRGYEQYF. The base sequence is TGTGCCAGCAGCCAAGGAGTGGGACAGGGTAGGGGGTACGAGCAGTACTTC. The reference TRBV14 and TRBJ2-7 proteins fill in what lies around the CDR3, so the full variable domain reads EAGVTQFPSHSVIEKGQTVTLRCDPISGHDNLYWYRRVMGKEIKFLLHFVKESKQDESGMPNNRFLAERTGGTYSTLKVQPAELEDSGVYFCASSQGVGQGRGYEQYFGPGTRLTVT.